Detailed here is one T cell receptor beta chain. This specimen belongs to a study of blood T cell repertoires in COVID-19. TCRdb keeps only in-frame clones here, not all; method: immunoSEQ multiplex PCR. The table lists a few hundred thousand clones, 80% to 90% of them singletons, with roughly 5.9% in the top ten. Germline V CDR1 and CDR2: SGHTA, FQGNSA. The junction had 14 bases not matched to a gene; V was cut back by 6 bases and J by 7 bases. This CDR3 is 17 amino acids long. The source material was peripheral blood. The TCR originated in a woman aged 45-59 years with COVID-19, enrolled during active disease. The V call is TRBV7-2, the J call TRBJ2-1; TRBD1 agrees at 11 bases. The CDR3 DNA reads TGTGCCAGCAGGGGACAGGGGGGAGAAAGTAATAGTAATGAGCAGTTCTTC. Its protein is CASRGQGGESNSNEQFF.